This T cell receptor beta chain was documented in a study of neurological immune-mediated disorders (dated by TCRdb to the late 2010s). With respect to the entire study: Among the 34 multiple sclerosis patients, relapsing-remitting MS accounted for around 30 and secondary progressive MS accounted for 3. Peripheral blood TCR-beta repertoires from HTLV-I-associated myelopathy (HAM/TSP) patients, multiple sclerosis patients and healthy controls were compared by UMI-based sequencing. Longitudinal samples, technical triplicates and paired sorted CD4+ and CD8+ T-cell subsets, alongside PBMC samples, were included among the approximately 98 TCR-beta libraries. The cohort comprised about 70 subjects: roughly 15 HAM/TSP patients, 35 or so multiple sclerosis patients and 20 or so healthy controls.

General findings and caveats noted by the study authors: The highest TCR clonal expansion was observed in HAM/TSP patients, whereas the lowest was observed in MS patients, even when compared with healthy controls. The MS cluster showed no association with clinical or MRI features, and the authors stated that larger cohorts are needed. Repertoires from 18 of 34 MS patients were grouped by phylogenetic analysis into a cluster of related CDR3 sequences, suggesting a possible repertoire-level signature. Expanded clones from different subjects shared no identical CDR3 amino acid sequences, which suggests that TCR-beta repertoires were private in all groups.

cDNA was synthesized by template-switch 5'RACE using a primer carrying a 10-nucleotide random unique molecular identifier by which each TCR transcript was tagged. Over 170 million TCR-beta sequences, covering 15-18 subjects, were produced in each sequencing run. The RNeasy kit was used for extraction of total RNA. The KAPA Real-time Library Amplification kit was used to amplify TCR-beta VDJ regions with primers targeting the TCR constant region and the 5'RACE anchor. A first PCR added sample indexes and Illumina adaptors, after which a second PCR increased the library yield. After purification with Ampure beads, the TCR product of roughly 650 bp was size-selected on a 2% E-gel SizeSelection system. Before pooling, library quality was assessed on a Bioanalyzer, concentration was determined with Qubit, and library quantification was performed with the Kapa Library Quantification kit. An Illumina HiSeq 2500 was used to sequence the libraries paired-end at 2 x 150 bp. To increase sequence diversity, roughly 24-32% phiX was spiked into each library pool. For the original study's pipeline: The UMI-based MiGEC pipeline processed quality-filtered reads and removed over 75% of raw TCR sequences during error correction. VDJ genes were aligned to IMGT germline references, and each clonotype was defined by a unique CDR3 amino acid sequence together with V-J genes. VDJtools evaluated clonal expansion, Shannon diversity and CDR3 relatedness (CalcPairwiseDistances, ClusterSamples); CLCbio workbench built phylogenetic trees. Clones with at least 8 unique UMIs were defined as expanded, with this threshold being based on coefficient-of-variation modelling across technical triplicates. TCRdb took the public reads, trimmed them with fastp at Q25, ran MiXCR for clone calling and kept in-frame beta chains. Rows with one shared CDR3 protein collapse into an entry with the most common genes and DNA. Here the V and J calls rest on TCRdb's processing, not on the authors' analysis. This sample has about 59,000 distinct CDR3 sequences in its table, and 3.5% to 4.5% of those were observed once. 2.2% of the sample is in the top ten clones.

For the unsorted PBMC libraries, 2 million PBMCs were stored in RNAlater at -80 degrees C until RNA extraction and were used to generate the libraries. Multiple sclerosis patients were enrolled in a US clinical protocol under which disease progression was evaluated by magnetic resonance imaging. Peripheral blood underwent Ficoll-Hypaque density gradient centrifugation to isolate PBMCs, which were then cryopreserved in liquid nitrogen. The CDR3 holds 14 amino acids from the cysteine to the phenylalanine. Left in the record is the CDR3 DNA by itself, 42 bases read in frame from the first base. This clonotype was observed a handful of times. It lacks a known antigen. Germline and junction disagree at one end, which may indicate a read error.

The TCR sequence derives from a woman aged 45 to 65 with multiple sclerosis. Recombination linked TRBV12-3 or TRBV12-4 to TRBJ1-5; 9 of the junction bases match TRBD1. Sequences were obtained from PBMCs. DNA sequence: TGTGCCAGCAGGGGACAGGGCGACAATCAGCCCCAGAATTTT. This is translated as CASRGQGDNQPQNF.